This TCR beta chain was found in a study of cytomegalovirus exposure and HLA in healthy donors. About this clone itself: What it recognizes is unknown.

60 Vbeta and 13 Jbeta primers were used in PCR. The assay was immunoSEQ multiplex PCR, and TCRdb's table has in-frame clones only and misses some. The repertoire includes 100,000 to 150,000 clones, just under 90% of them detected once, and approximately 4.7% sits in the top ten. This CDR3 region has 13 residues. The germline V gene has CDR1 GTSNPN and CDR2 SVGIG (reference sequence). V was trimmed by 4 bases and J by 9 bases, leaving 18 bases between them. Findings of the study overall: Most sequenced TCRs were rare (though some public TCRs occurred in many donors). Earlier findings revealed that most TCR beta V segments proved productive either about 90% or about 30% of the time. For cytomegalovirus status, the classifier reportedly gave diagnoses with high specificity and sensitivity.

This chain uses TRBV30 with TRBJ2-5; the D gene is possibly TRBD1 (7 bases). The TCR sequence derives from a woman aged 30 to 39 in good health and CMV-seronegative. Sequencing was carried out using PBMCs. The CDR3 reads CAWTRDSSRAQYF. The CDR3 nucleotides are TGTGCCTGGACGCGGGACAGCTCGCGGGCCCAGTACTTC. The full variable domain, in which reference TRBV30 and TRBJ2-5 provide the parts outside the CDR3, is SQTIHQWPATLVQPVGSPLSLECTVEGTSNPNLYWYRQAAGRGLQLLFYSVGIGQISSEVPQNLSASRPQDRQFILSSKKLLLSDSGFYLCAWTRDSSRAQYFGPGTRLLVL.